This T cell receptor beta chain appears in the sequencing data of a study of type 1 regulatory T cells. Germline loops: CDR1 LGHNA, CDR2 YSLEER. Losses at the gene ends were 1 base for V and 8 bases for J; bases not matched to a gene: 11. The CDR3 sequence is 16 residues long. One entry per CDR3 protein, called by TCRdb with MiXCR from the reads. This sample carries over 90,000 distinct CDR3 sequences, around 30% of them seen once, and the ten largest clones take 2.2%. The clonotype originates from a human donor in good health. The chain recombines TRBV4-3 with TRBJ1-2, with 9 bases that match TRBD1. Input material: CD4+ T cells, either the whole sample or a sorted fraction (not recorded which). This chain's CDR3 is CASSQATGGGVGGYTF. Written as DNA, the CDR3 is TGCGCCAGCAGCCAAGCTACAGGGGGCGGCGTAGGGGGCTACACCTTC.